A selection of T cell receptor beta chains follows, all from one sample in a study of blood T cells in healthy people across ages. A single record per CDR3 protein comes from TCRdb applying MiXCR to the 5' RACE reads. The sample consists of 850,000 or so distinct CDR3 sequences, roughly 26% of them appearing once. The sequencing sample was made of blood. All receptors derive from an elderly woman in good health. Each CDR3 is given with its conserved first and last residue. The order of the fields is J gene, V gene, D gene, clone size, CDR3 protein. D genes are given only for firm matches. Where a row states a size, it is once, few, many or the class of an expanded clone; other rows omit it.

>TRBJ1-2|TRBV28|TRBD1|many
CASSPGTGPVYGYTF
>TRBJ1-4|TRBV27|NA|few
CASSSAGDIREKLFF
>TRBJ2-1|TRBV10-2|NA|many
CASSESTGAGNEQFF
>TRBJ2-5|TRBV6-1|NA|many
CASSPSPGPLETQYF
>TRBJ1-6|TRBV25-1|TRBD1|few
CASSEYGRGSSYNSPLHF
>TRBJ2-1|TRBV28|NA|NA
CAGSLSGIYNEQFF
>TRBJ2-3|TRBV7-9|NA|NA
CANSLTDTQYF
>TRBJ2-3|TRBV20-1|TRBD1|NA
CSARADRGHRPSTDTQYF
>TRBJ2-5|TRBV18|TRBD2|NA
CTSSPGLAETQYF
>TRBJ1-5|TRBV7-8|NA|few
CASSVGGPQHF
>TRBJ2-5|TRBV30|TRBD1|NA
CGAGGAQTQYF
>TRBJ1-2|TRBV20-1|TRBD1|many
CSARGQGAGYGYTF
>TRBJ1-1|TRBV18|NA|many
CASSANRDTEAFF
>NA|TRBV18|TRBD2|NA
CAGSLGSGETQYF
>TRBJ1-1|TRBV28|NA|NA
CASSLQAGDRDTKAFF
>TRBJ2-7|TRBV27|NA|NA
CASSSQPYEQYF
>TRBJ1-5|TRBV6-6|TRBD1|many
CASSRGQSNQPQHF
>TRBJ2-7|TRBV28|TRBD1|NA
CASSLRGQGLGVTYEQYF
>TRBJ1-1|TRBV6-2/TRBV6-3|NA|NA
CASRRLGGGNTEAFF
>TRBJ2-4|TRBV6-1|NA|few
CASSSERGSKNIQYF
>TRBJ1-2|TRBV7-2|NA|many
CASSLGVLNGYTF
>TRBJ1-4|TRBV20-1|NA|once
CSARVGAEEKRFF
>TRBJ2-1|TRBV20-1|NA|NA
CSARNPPSAHNEQFF
>TRBJ2-5|TRBV12-3/TRBV12-4|TRBD1|many
CASSPRRTGFRQETQYF
>TRBJ1-1|TRBV5-1|NA|NA
CASSSRGENTEAFF
>TRBJ2-1|TRBV20-1|NA|many
CSATVGTPQAFF
>TRBJ2-3|TRBV7-2|TRBD2|many
CASSLETGLAGGRDTQYF
>TRBJ2-2|TRBV11-2|NA|many
CASSLVTGELFF
>TRBJ2-6|TRBV5-1|NA|NA
CASSFPSSGANVLTF
>TRBJ2-7|TRBV6-2/TRBV6-3|NA|many
CASSSPPGVSSATYEQYF
>NA|TRBV13|NA|NA
CASSPGLLLYEQYF
>TRBJ2-5|TRBV5-1|TRBD1|many
CASSLQGGETQYF
>TRBJ2-3|TRBV4-1|TRBD1|NA
CASSRVTGADGDTQYF
>TRBJ2-1|TRBV12-3/TRBV12-4|NA|few
CASSSEGIDEQFF
>TRBJ1-2|TRBV7-2|TRBD1|many
CASSLGRGRGYGYTF
>TRBJ2-3|TRBV20-1|NA|many
CSARGPTSTTQYF
>TRBJ1-2|TRBV30|NA|few
CAWSANLVNYGYTF
>TRBJ1-1|TRBV28|TRBD1|NA
CASSFFGGQGTRTEAFF
>TRBJ2-3|TRBV5-1|NA|NA
CASSLGGQSSTDTQYF
>TRBJ2-2|TRBV4-1|TRBD1|NA
CASSQMTGVSGELFF
>TRBJ1-6|TRBV4-3|NA|many
CASSQDTQAYNSPLHF
>TRBJ2-1|TRBV9|TRBD2|NA
CASSVSSGGAYDEQFF
>TRBJ1-2|TRBV6-1|NA|few
CASSATGTGYTF
>TRBJ2-1|TRBV29-1|NA|NA
CSAVVGNNNEQFF
>TRBJ1-3|TRBV12-3/TRBV12-4|NA|once
CASSPDRSGNTRYF
>TRBJ1-5|TRBV20-1|NA|NA
CSTRRDSDQPQHF
>TRBJ2-5|TRBV9|TRBD2|NA
CASSVAGGAATKTQYF
>TRBJ2-5|TRBV20-1|TRBD1|many
CSAPDRAGIETQYF
>TRBJ2-1|TRBV27|TRBD2|many
CASSLILAGGPAYNEQFF
>TRBJ2-5|TRBV6-1|TRBD2|few
CASNIAGGQETQYF